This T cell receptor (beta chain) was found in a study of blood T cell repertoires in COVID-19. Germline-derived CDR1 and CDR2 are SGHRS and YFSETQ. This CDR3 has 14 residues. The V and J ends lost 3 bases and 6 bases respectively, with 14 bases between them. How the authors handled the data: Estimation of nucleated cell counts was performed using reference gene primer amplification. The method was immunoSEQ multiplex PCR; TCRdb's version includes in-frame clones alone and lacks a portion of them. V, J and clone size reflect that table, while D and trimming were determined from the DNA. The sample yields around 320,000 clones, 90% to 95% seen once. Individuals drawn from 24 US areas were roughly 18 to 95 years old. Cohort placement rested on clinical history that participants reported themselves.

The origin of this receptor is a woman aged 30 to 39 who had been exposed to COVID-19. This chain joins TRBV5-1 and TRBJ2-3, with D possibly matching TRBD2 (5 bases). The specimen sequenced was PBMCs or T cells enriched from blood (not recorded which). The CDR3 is CASSSLGGTDTQYF. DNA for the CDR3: TGCGCCAGCAGCTCTCTTGGAGGAACGGATACGCAGTATTTT.